This T cell receptor beta chain is from a study of cytomegalovirus exposure and HLA in healthy donors. Overall study findings and caveats: What TCR beta sequences reportedly achieved was accurate prediction of HLA-A and HLA-B alleles in most subjects. High specificity and sensitivity for cytomegalovirus status were reported for the classifier.

Primers: 60 Vbeta forward and 13 Jbeta reverse. Here immunoSEQ multiplex PCR was the method, and the copy in TCRdb shows in-frame clones only, minus some. The table lists 90,000 to 150,000 clones, 77% of them singletons. This clone was observed a single time. The antigen is undetermined. This clonotype originated in a man between 35 and 55 years old in good health and CMV-seropositive. Sequenced material: PBMCs.

CDR3 coding DNA: TGTGCCAGTAGTGGTCGGATCTTACAGGGGGCGCAAGGTCAGCCCCAGCATTTT. This translates into CASSGRILQGAQGQPQHF. V gene TRBV19 combines with J gene TRBJ1-5, with 9 bases lining up with TRBD1. The trim removed 5 bases at V and 6 bases at J, leaving 17 bases unmatched. Germline V lookup: CDR1 LNHDA, CDR2 SQIVND (reference sequence). CDR3 size: 18 residues. The full variable domain, with the rest looked up from reference TRBV19 and TRBJ1-5, is DGGITQSPKYLFRKEGQNVTLSCEQNLNHDAMYWYRQDPGQGLRLIYYSQIVNDFQKGDIAEGYSVSREKKESFPLTVTSAQKNPTAFYLCASSGRILQGAQGQPQHFGDGTRLSIL.